The following is a TCR beta chain sequence with its context. Its antigen is unknown. Base qualities were left out, and no much larger clone turns up one base away. The sample is drawn from a study of CD8 T cells in ankylosing spondylitis (dated by TCRdb to about 2017). Background for the entire study: The study profiled T cell receptor beta repertoires in healthy donors and ankylosing spondylitis patients to find disease-linked TCR variants. The full study cohort was made up of over 20 ankylosing spondylitis patients and around 100 healthy donors. Peripheral blood was sampled, and synovial fluid was also collected from ankylosing spondylitis patients.

Synovial fluid samples were matched to blood samples from the same ankylosing spondylitis patients. TCRdb records Illumina HiSeq 2500 as the sequencer. Quantitative 5'-RACE with molecular barcodes was the method used to prepare the TCR beta libraries. Per the source publication's procedure: A new computational method based on a probabilistic model of VDJ rearrangement was used to identify disease-linked TCR variants. TCRdb cleaned the public reads at Q25 with fastp, built clones with MiXCR and kept in-frame beta chains. Each entry merges the rows of one CDR3 protein and shows their most common DNA and genes. The V and J calls were determined by TCRdb, not by the authors. Across this sample there are 150,000 to 200,000 distinct CDR3 sequences, with roughly 34% seen only once. About 6% of the sample belongs to the ten largest clones. From the germline V gene, CDR1 is LGHNA and CDR2 is YNFKEQ. The CDR3 spans 13 residues, from the cysteine through the phenylalanine. Only the CDR3 part of the read is kept: 39 bases, read in frame from the first base. V and J are truncated by 0 bases and 4 bases respectively, leaving an intervening sequence of 7 bases.

Points the paper makes about the study in general: In peripheral blood, the disease-linked clones were found at relatively low frequencies and had a CD8+ phenotype. Blood from ankylosing spondylitis patients appeared to be characterized by a TCR beta motif composed of eight or nine highly homologous amino acid variants. Some motif variants had previously been reported in the synovial fluid and blood of reactive arthritis patients, which suggests shared mechanisms of disease initiation. Significant enrichment of the disease-linked clones was reported in matched synovial fluid samples from ankylosing spondylitis patients.

Sequencing was carried out using synovial fluid, either unsorted or a sorted T cell fraction (not recorded which). This clonotype originated in a male donor with ankylosing spondylitis. Recombination connected TRBV4-2 to TRBJ2-7, with no reliable assignment of the D segment. This receptor carries the CDR3 CASSQERSYEQYF. The nucleotide sequence reads TGTGCCAGCAGCCAAGAGAGGTCTTACGAGCAGTACTTC.